Each of the 26 T cell receptor beta chains below was sequenced from the same sample in a study of OX40 agonist ivuxolimab in advanced cancers. Profiled with immunoSEQ multiplex PCR; TCRdb holds only in-frame clones, not every one. The repertoire has around 120,000 clones, 80% to 90% of them found once; the top ten carry roughly 0.59%. The material was CD4+ or CD8+ T cells sorted from blood, obtained in a trial of the OX40 agonist ivuxolimab. All receptors derive from an adult with an advanced solid tumor such as melanoma, head and neck, liver or kidney cancer.

The DNA of the CDR3 is TGCGCCAGCAGCCCGGGACAGGGAAAGAGCGAGCAGTACTTC. It translates to CASSPGQGKSEQYF. The chain carries TRBV5-1 and TRBJ2-7, with 9 bases fitting TRBD1. The J segment lost 6 bases and the V segment lost 4 bases, leaving 8 bases of the junction unmatched. The CDR3 loop spans 14 amino acids. Germline V lookup: CDR1 SGHRS, CDR2 YFSETQ.

This clone was found a few times. The V call is TRBV6-1, the J call TRBJ2-3, with D tentatively TRBD1 or TRBD2 (5 bases each). Germline lookup yields CDR1 MNHNS and CDR2 SASEGT. V dropped 1 base and J dropped 5 bases, with 13 bases sitting between them. This CDR3 has 15 amino acids. CDR3 loop: CASSEGGTLIDTQYF. CDR3 bases: TGTGCCAGCAGTGAAGGGGGGACGTTAATAGATACGCAGTATTTT.

About this clone: This same CDR3 is encoded by further DNA sequences in the sample. The chain is built from TRBV28 and TRBJ1-2; D unclear. The CDR3 has 11 residues. Per the germline V gene, CDR1 is MDHEN and CDR2 is SYDVKM. V lost 8 bases to trimming and J lost 1 base, with 5 bases between them. CDR3 coding DNA: TGTGCCAGCGGCAGTAACTATGGCTACACCTTC. It translates to CASGSNYGYTF.

The chain recombines TRBV7-2 with TRBJ1-4; D gene uncertain. V was cut by 2 bases and J by 4 bases, with 5 bases left in between. Germline V gene lookup returns CDR1 SGHTA and CDR2 FQGNSA. The CDR3 has 13 amino acids. The CDR3, as DNA: TGTGCCAGCAGCTTATGGGGTAATGAAAAACTGTTTTTT. It translates to CASSLWGNEKLFF.

This clone appeared a single time. This chain joins TRBV30 and TRBJ1-4; no definite D call. V gave up 0 bases and J gave up 4 bases, with 6 bases separating them. The CDR3 covers 13 residues. Germline V lookup: CDR1 GTSNPN, CDR2 SVGIG (reference sequence). The CDR3 sequence: CAWSVIVNEKLFF. The DNA for the CDR3 is TGTGCCTGGAGTGTAATTGTTAATGAAAAACTGTTTTTT.

The chain carries TRBV2 and TRBJ2-5; D uncertain. CDR3 length equals 13 residues. Trimming cost V 5 bases and J 5 bases, with 12 bases left between them. Germline V gene data show CDR1 as SNHLY and CDR2 as FYNNEI. The DNA of the CDR3 is TGTGCCAGCAGTTACACCGAGAGGGAGACCCAGTACTTC. This gives the protein CASSYTERETQYF.

This sequence joins TRBV18 and TRBJ2-5; D gene unclear. This CDR3 comprises 13 residues. Germline CDR1 KGHSH, CDR2 LQKENI. V was trimmed by 3 bases and J by 3 bases, leaving 8 bases between them. CDR3 region: CASSPGREETQYF. The CDR3, as DNA: TGTGCCAGCTCACCGGGAAGGGAAGAGACCCAGTACTTC.

This sequence joins TRBV28 and TRBJ1-5; D gene unclear. Germline loops: CDR1 MDHEN, CDR2 SYDVKM. Trimming cost V 4 bases and J 5 bases, with 6 bases left between them. The CDR3 spans 12 residues. CDR3 amino acids: CASSSLDQPQHF. The CDR3 bases are TGTGCCAGCAGTTCCCTTGATCAGCCCCAGCATTTT.

The chain joins TRBV5-5 to TRBJ1-2, with D possibly matching TRBD1 (5 bases). Per germline, CDR1 SGHKS and CDR2 YYEKEE (reference sequence). This CDR3 region has 12 residues. The V end lost 4 bases, the J end lost 4 bases, and 8 bases lay between the germline ends. The CDR3 region is CASSGGLYGYTF. The CDR3 DNA reads TGTGCCAGCAGCGGGGGTCTCTATGGCTACACCTTC. The full variable domain, with the rest looked up from reference TRBV5-5 and TRBJ1-2, is DAGVTQSPTHLIKTRGQQVTLRCSPISGHKSVSWYQQVLGQGPQFIFQYYEKEERGRGNFPDRFSARQFPNYSSELNVNALLLGDSALYLCASSGGLYGYTFGSGTRLTVV.

The rearrangement links TRBV7-2 to TRBJ2-5, with no clear D. V was trimmed by 3 bases and J by 6 bases, leaving 5 bases between them. The CDR3 consists of 11 residues. Germline CDR1 and CDR2: SGHTA and FQGNSA. DNA of the CDR3: TGTGCCAGCAGCTTGGGCCAGACCCAGTACTTC. Translation gives CASSLGQTQYF.

V is TRBV9 and J is TRBJ1-6; tentatively, D is TRBD1 (5 bases). Trimming cost V 1 base and J 10 bases, with 12 bases left between them. Germline values: CDR1 SGDLS, CDR2 YYNGEE. CDR3 length: 14 amino acids. The CDR3 here is CASSVSGGGSPLHF. The CDR3 DNA reads TGTGCCAGCAGCGTATCGGGGGGAGGGTCACCCCTCCACTTT.

The rearrangement joins TRBV7-9 to TRBJ2-5; D possibly matches TRBD1 or TRBD2 (5 bases each). The CDR3 consists of 15 residues. Germline assignment: CDR1 SEHNR and CDR2 FQNEAQ (reference sequence). With 2 bases removed from V and 5 bases from J, the gap between germline ends came to 15 bases. CDR3 sequence (DNA): TGTGCCAGCAGCTTACAGGGTCTAGCCTCGGAGACCCAGTACTTC. This encodes CASSLQGLASETQYF.

The rearrangement joins TRBV7-2 to TRBJ2-5, with 7 bases lining up with TRBD1. Unmatched junction bases numbered 15, after V lost 3 bases and J lost 5 bases. The length of the CDR3 is 17 residues. Looked up from germline, CDR1 is SGHTA and CDR2 is FQGNSA. The CDR3 region is CASSFGLADRAQETQYF. CDR3 in DNA: TGTGCCAGCAGCTTTGGCCTCGCAGACAGGGCACAGGAGACCCAGTACTTC.

This CDR3 reads CAWWSGTGSFEQFF. DNA of the CDR3: TGTGCCTGGTGGTCCGGGACAGGGTCTTTTGAGCAGTTCTTC. This chain uses TRBV30 with TRBJ2-1, with TRBD1 matching over 9 bases. Germline loops: CDR1 GTSNPN, CDR2 SVGIG (reference sequence). The CDR3 is 14 amino acids. V was pared by 5 bases and J by 9 bases, with 11 bases of the junction left unmatched.

CDR3 sequence reads: CASSSRLAGGSTQYF. DNA of the CDR3: TGTGCCAGCAGCTCGAGACTAGCGGGGGGGTCGACCCAGTACTTC. The genes are TRBV7-2 and TRBJ2-5, with TRBD2 matching over 14 bases. Germline V lookup: CDR1 SGHTA, CDR2 FQGNSA. This CDR3 has 15 amino acids. J gave up 7 bases and V 4 bases, and 5 bases lay outside the gene matches.

CDR3 loop: CASFDRGTDIYGYTF. DNA for the CDR3: TGTGCCAGTTTTGACAGGGGGACGGATATCTATGGCTACACCTTC. V and J are TRBV19 and TRBJ1-2; 9 bases agree with TRBD1. This CDR3 contains 15 residues. Unmatched junction bases numbered 11, after V lost 8 bases and J lost 4 bases. Germline CDR1 reads LNHDA; CDR2 reads SQIVND (reference sequence).

This clone showed up just once. The gene calls are TRBV7-2 and TRBJ2-5, with 7 bases aligning to TRBD1. Trimming cost V 5 bases and J 4 bases; bases outside gene matches: 7. Germline CDR1 and CDR2: SGHTA and FQGNSA. This CDR3 is built from 14 residues. The CDR3 here is CASSQGQGVETQYF. CDR3 bases: TGTGCCAGCAGCCAGGGGCAGGGGGTAGAGACCCAGTACTTC.

J is TRBJ2-1 and V is TRBV2; D is ambiguous. Trimming pared 1 base from V and 4 bases from J, leaving 5 bases between. Germline V gene lookup returns CDR1 SNHLY and CDR2 FYNNEI. This CDR3 is built from 13 residues. CDR3: CASSEDLYNEQFF. CDR3 DNA: TGTGCCAGCAGTGAAGACTTATACAATGAGCAGTTCTTC. The full variable domain, its missing parts supplied by reference TRBV2 and TRBJ2-1, is EPEVTQTPSHQVTQMGQEVILRCVPISNHLYFYWYRQILGQKVEFLVSFYNNEISEKSEIFDDQFSVERPDGSNFTLKIRSTKLEDSAMYFCASSEDLYNEQFFGPGTRLTVL.

The chain combines TRBV14 with TRBJ1-2, with 8 nucleotides matching TRBD1. Germline V lookup: CDR1 SGHDN, CDR2 FVKESK. The CDR3 spans 14 residues. After removal of 1 base from V and 5 bases from J, the junction contained 3 bases not matched to a gene. CDR3 nucleotides: TGTGCCAGCAGCCAAGCGGGACAGGTATATGGCTACACCTTC. The encoded protein is CASSQAGQVYGYTF. Supplemented by reference TRBV14 and TRBJ1-2, the full variable domain reads EAGVTQFPSHSVIEKGQTVTLRCDPISGHDNLYWYRRVMGKEIKFLLHFVKESKQDESGMPNNRFLAERTGGTYSTLKVQPAELEDSGVYFCASSQAGQVYGYTFGSGTRLTVV.

This chain links TRBV6-5 with TRBJ1-6; D gene ambiguous. The CDR3 has 15 residues. V was shortened by 2 bases and J by 0 bases, with 5 bases between the two germline ends. Germline-derived CDR1 and CDR2 are MNHEY and SVGAGI. The CDR3 here is CASSYQSSYNSPLHF. The DNA of the CDR3 is TGTGCCAGCAGTTACCAGAGCTCCTATAATTCACCCCTCCACTTT.

This clone showed up just once. The chain recombines TRBV6-5 with TRBJ1-1; D perhaps matches TRBD1 (5 bases). Germline-derived CDR1 and CDR2 are MNHEY and SVGAGI. The V gene lost 10 bases and the J gene lost 4 bases, with 19 bases spanning the gap. The CDR3 is 14 residues long. The CDR3 is CAIRRDLTGTEAFF. The CDR3 nucleotides read TGTGCCATCAGGCGGGACCTAACGGGCACTGAAGCTTTCTTT.

V is TRBV28 and J is TRBJ1-4; D unresolved. CDR1 and CDR2 (germline): MDHEN, SYDVKM. Deletions cut 6 bases from V and 7 bases from J, with 6 bases between. The CDR3 totals 11 residues. CDR3: CASSAIEKLFF. The CDR3 nucleotides read TGTGCCAGCAGCGCGATTGAAAAACTGTTTTTT.

V gene TRBV29-1 combines with J gene TRBJ1-1, with a weak D call TRBD1 (6 bases). Deletions cut 7 bases from V and 6 bases from J, with 18 bases between. There are 13 residues in the CDR3. CDR1 SQVTM and CDR2 ANQGSEA come from the germline V gene. The CDR3 loop reads CSGGGGQGSEAFF. In nucleotides, the CDR3 is TGCAGCGGCGGAGGGGGGCAGGGATCTGAAGCTTTCTTT.

The genes are TRBV14 and TRBJ1-6, with no clear D. CDR1 SGHDN and CDR2 FVKESK come from the germline V gene. The length of the CDR3 is 13 residues. The ends were cut back, 4 bases at V and 8 bases at J, with 9 bases in the middle. DNA for the CDR3: TGTGCCAGCAGCCTCCTCCCGGATTCACCCCTCCACTTT. It encodes CASSLLPDSPLHF.

This rearrangement joins TRBV5-1 to TRBJ2-3, with TRBD2 matching 13 bases. The CDR3 extends over 18 amino acids. The V gene's germline CDR1 is SGHRS and CDR2 YFSETQ. J lost 4 bases, V lost 0 bases, and 8 bases had no gene match. The CDR3 DNA is TGCGCCAGCAGCTTGGGGCGACTAGCGGGGGGCGCCTCAGATACGCAGTATTTT. This translates into CASSLGRLAGGASDTQYF.

There are a few counts of this clone. J is TRBJ1-5 and V is TRBV6-6; D remains unclear. The CDR3 is made up of 14 amino acids. The germline CDR1 and CDR2 sequences are MNHNY and SVGAGI (reference sequence). V lost 5 bases and J lost 5, with 13 bases in between. The DNA for the CDR3 is TGTGCCAGCAGTCCCGGGTCCGGGCATCAGCCCCAGCATTTT. Translating it yields CASSPGSGHQPQHF.